The 10 T cell receptor beta chains below were found in one sample sequenced in a study of Tregs in tolerant kidney transplant recipients. Sequencing was performed with immunoSEQ multiplex PCR; in TCRdb, only in-frame clones are kept and a portion is missing. The sample shows just over 30,000 clones, over 65% of them seen only once. The antigens these receptors bind are not known. Sequencing was done on a sample of Tregs from blood cultured with allogeneic cells. These receptors all come from a human donor in good health.

The rearrangement links TRBV6-1 to TRBJ2-2; D is uncertain. Looked up from germline, CDR1 is MNHNS and CDR2 is SASEGT. Trimming stripped 7 bases from V and 9 bases from J, with 12 bases between. CDR3 size: 12 residues. The CDR3 here is CASTRSVRELFF. The CDR3, as DNA: TGTGCCAGCACCCGGAGTGTACGGGAGCTGTTTTTT.

The rearrangement joins TRBV6-1 to TRBJ1-1; perhaps TRBD1 as D (5 bases). The CDR3 is made up of 14 amino acids. V shed 6 bases and J shed 4 bases, with 15 bases lying between them. Germline lookup yields CDR1 MNHNS and CDR2 SASEGT. The CDR3 here is CASRPRGGGTEAFF. The CDR3 DNA follows: TGTGCCAGCAGGCCCCGGGGGGGTGGCACTGAAGCTTTCTTT.

This clone was detected once. The chain links TRBV10-3 to TRBJ2-5, with 8 bases aligning to TRBD1. V trimming: 3 bases; J trimming: 5 bases; junction bases outside the gene matches: 11. The germline V gene has CDR1 ENHRY and CDR2 SYGVKD. The length of the CDR3 is 16 residues. CDR3 amino acids: CAISEGRDWTGETQYF. The CDR3 region has the DNA TGTGCCATCAGTGAAGGAAGAGATTGGACAGGGGAGACCCAGTACTTC.

The chain carries TRBV6-6 and TRBJ1-2, with 11 bases matching TRBD1. This CDR3 spans 13 amino acids. Germline CDR1 is MNHNY and CDR2 is SVGAGI (reference sequence). V shed 8 bases, J shed 8 bases, and the junction held 7 bases outside the gene matches. The CDR3 loop is CASLDRGPGGYTF. In DNA, the CDR3 is TGTGCCAGCCTGGACAGGGGGCCAGGAGGCTACACCTTC.

The rearrangement links TRBV5-1 to TRBJ2-2; D not resolved. Trimming stripped 1 base from V and 7 bases from J, with 8 bases between. The CDR3 covers 13 residues. The germline CDR1 and CDR2 sequences are SGHRS and YFSETQ. This CDR3 reads CASSLRGLGELFF. The CDR3 bases are TGCGCCAGCAGCTTGAGAGGCCTCGGGGAGCTGTTTTTT. Full variable domain (missing parts from reference TRBV5-1 and TRBJ2-2): KAGVTQTPRYLIKTRGQQVTLSCSPISGHRSVSWYQQTPGQGLQFLFEYFSETQRNKGNFPGRFSGRQFSNSRSEMNVSTLELGDSALYLCASSLRGLGELFFGEGSRLTVL.

This clone was seen only a few times. The CDR3 DNA follows: TGTGCCATCAGTGGGCCACCTTCGGGCTATGGCTACACCTTC. It specifies CAISGPPSGYGYTF. The chain has TRBV10-3 and TRBJ1-2; D remains ambiguous. Germline values: CDR1 ENHRY, CDR2 SYGVKD. V lost 4 bases to trimming and J lost 4 bases, with 13 bases between them. CDR3 length: 14 amino acids.

CDR3 bases: TGTGCCAGCAGCTTGGACCCGTCGGCAGCTTTCTTT. Encoded protein: CASSLDPSAAFF. The chain employs TRBV5-5 and TRBJ1-1; D not certain. The V and J ends lost 0 bases and 10 bases respectively, with 10 bases between them. The CDR3 is 12 amino acids. From germline, CDR1 is SGHKS and CDR2 YYEKEE (reference sequence).

The rearrangement links TRBV6-6 to TRBJ2-7; 8 nucleotides line up with TRBD1. Germline CDR1 and CDR2: MNHNY and SVGAGI (reference sequence). The CDR3 contains 15 residues. Trimming removed 1 base from V and 2 bases from J; junction bases left unmatched: 4. The chain's CDR3 is CASSYFTGGTYEQYF. The CDR3 nucleotides read TGTGCCAGCAGTTACTTCACAGGGGGTACCTACGAGCAGTACTTC.

The rearrangement joins TRBV18 to TRBJ1-3; 7 positions agree with TRBD1. The V gene end was trimmed by 6 bases and the J gene end by 5 bases; junction bases not matched to a gene: 16. The CDR3 covers 17 residues. Germline assignment: CDR1 KGHSH and CDR2 LQKENI. The CDR3 region is CASSPLSLGQNRNTIYF. CDR3 bases: TGTGCCAGCTCCCCTTTAAGTTTGGGACAGAACCGAAACACCATATATTTT.

The CDR3: CASSPVRAGKKNTIYF. In DNA form, the CDR3 reads TGTGCCAGCAGCCCCGTTAGGGCGGGAAAAAAAAACACCATATATTTT. The J gene is TRBJ1-3, the V gene TRBV7-3; D is ambiguous. Trimming left V 5 bases short and J 6 bases short, with 20 bases between. The CDR3 is 16 residues long. Germline V gives CDR1 SGHTA, CDR2 FQGTGA.